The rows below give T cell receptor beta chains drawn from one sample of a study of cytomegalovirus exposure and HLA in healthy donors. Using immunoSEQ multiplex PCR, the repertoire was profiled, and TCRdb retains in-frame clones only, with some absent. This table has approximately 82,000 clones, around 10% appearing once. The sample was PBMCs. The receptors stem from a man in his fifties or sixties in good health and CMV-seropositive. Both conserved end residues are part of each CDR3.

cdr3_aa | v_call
CASSVYPATDTKYF | TRBV9
CASSQPGLAGGTDTQYF | TRBV4-2
CASRGQGMSPNEKLFF | TRBV5-1
CASTPRGGYTEAFF | TRBV6-5
CASSSGTVALFPEKLFF | TRBV7-9
CASSPGQGTDQPQHF | TRBV4-1
CASSQVAAGELFF | TRBV4-1
CASSISWGERTQYF | TRBV19
CASSLVLSWNTEAFF | TRBV5-5
CASSLIWGQEYSGELFF | TRBV27
CAWSRGSGETDTQYF | TRBV30
CSVLSNYGYTF | TRBV29-1
CASSLIRQGHSPLHF | TRBV28
CASSLRASGGPQETQYF | TRBV13
CASSYSKSGRRKGYTF | TRBV6-5
CASSLVRLAYTQGSPDTQYF | TRBV5-1
CASSQDRGHTEAFF | TRBV5-1
CASSESGHTEAFF | TRBV6-4
CASSFSGTASYNEQFF | TRBV5-1
CASSRVGVGDTQYF | TRBV4-1
CASSLSGTGNEKLFF | TRBV6-5
CASGAGGPYTDTQYF | TRBV7-3
CASSFNDGLAGRHSAQYF | TRBV27
CSAELGGDTEAFF | TRBV29-1
CASSYSSVAYQETQYF | TRBV6-6
CASSQVGTSGGFGELFF | TRBV4-2
CASSLEATGEQYF | TRBV28
CASGTPTSIADTQYF | TRBV5-1